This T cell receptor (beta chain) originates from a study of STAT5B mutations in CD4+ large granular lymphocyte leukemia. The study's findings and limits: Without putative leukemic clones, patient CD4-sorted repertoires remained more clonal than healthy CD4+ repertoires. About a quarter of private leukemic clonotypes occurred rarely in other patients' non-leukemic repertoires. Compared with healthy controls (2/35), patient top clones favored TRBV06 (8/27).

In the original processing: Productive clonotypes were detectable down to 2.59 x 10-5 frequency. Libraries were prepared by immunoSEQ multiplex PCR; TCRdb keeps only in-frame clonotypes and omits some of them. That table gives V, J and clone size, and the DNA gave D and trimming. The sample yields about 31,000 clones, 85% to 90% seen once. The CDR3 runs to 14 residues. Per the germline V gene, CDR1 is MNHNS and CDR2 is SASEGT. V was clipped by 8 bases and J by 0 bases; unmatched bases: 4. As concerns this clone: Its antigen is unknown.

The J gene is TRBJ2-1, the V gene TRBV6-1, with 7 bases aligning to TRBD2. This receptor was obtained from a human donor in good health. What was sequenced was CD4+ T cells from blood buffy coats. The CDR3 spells CASGAGPSYNEQFF. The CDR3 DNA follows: TGTGCCAGCGGAGCGGGGCCCTCCTACAATGAGCAGTTCTTC.